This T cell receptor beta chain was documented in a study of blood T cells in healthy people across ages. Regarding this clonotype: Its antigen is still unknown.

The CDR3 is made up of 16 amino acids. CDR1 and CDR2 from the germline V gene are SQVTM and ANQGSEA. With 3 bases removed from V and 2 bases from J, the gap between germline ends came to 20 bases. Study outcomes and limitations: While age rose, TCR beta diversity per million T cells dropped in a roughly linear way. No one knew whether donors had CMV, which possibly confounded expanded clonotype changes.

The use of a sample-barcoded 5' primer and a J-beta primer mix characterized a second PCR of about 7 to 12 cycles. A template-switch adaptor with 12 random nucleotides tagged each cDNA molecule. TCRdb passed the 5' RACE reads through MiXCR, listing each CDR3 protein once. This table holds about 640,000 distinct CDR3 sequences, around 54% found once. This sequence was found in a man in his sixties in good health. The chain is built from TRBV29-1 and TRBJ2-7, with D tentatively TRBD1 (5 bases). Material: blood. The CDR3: CSVESHYSDSPYEQYF. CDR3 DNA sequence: TGCAGCGTTGAGAGTCACTACAGTGACAGTCCCTACGAGCAGTACTTC.